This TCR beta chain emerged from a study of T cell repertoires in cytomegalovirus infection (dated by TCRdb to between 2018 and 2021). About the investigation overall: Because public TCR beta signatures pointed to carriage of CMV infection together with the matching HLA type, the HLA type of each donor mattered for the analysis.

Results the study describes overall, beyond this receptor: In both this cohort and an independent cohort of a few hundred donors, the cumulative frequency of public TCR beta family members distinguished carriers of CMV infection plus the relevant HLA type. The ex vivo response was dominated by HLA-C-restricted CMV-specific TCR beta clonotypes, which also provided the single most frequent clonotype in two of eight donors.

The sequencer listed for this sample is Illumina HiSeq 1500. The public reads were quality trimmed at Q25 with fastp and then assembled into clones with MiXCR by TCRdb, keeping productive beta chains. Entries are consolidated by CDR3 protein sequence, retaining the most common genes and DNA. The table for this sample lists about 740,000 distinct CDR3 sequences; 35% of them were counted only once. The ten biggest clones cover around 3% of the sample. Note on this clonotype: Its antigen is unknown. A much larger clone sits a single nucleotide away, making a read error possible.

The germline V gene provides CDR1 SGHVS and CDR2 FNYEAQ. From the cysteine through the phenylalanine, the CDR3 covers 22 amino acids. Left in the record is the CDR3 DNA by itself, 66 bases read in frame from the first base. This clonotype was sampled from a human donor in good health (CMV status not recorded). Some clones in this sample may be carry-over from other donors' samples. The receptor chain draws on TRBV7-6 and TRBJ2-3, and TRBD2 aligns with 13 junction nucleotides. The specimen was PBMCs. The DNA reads TGTGTTAGCAGCTTAGCCGACGGACTAGCGGGAGATGGGGGCGGAAGCACAGATACGCAGTATTTT. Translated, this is CVSSLADGLAGDGGGSTDTQYF.